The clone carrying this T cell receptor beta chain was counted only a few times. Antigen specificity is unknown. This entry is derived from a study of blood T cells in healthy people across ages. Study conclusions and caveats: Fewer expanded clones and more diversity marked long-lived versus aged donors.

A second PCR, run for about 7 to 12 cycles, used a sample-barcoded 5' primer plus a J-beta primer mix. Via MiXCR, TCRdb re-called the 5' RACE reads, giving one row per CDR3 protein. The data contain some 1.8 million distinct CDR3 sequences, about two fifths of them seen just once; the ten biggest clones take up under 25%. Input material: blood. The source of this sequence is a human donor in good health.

The CDR3 spells CAPKNQPQHF. The CDR3 bases are TGTGCCCCGAAGAATCAGCCCCAGCATTTT. This chain links TRBV15 with TRBJ1-5; the D is unclear. Germline lookup yields CDR1 LNHNV and CDR2 YYDKDF (reference sequence). Trimming took 11 bases from V and 4 from J, leaving 6 bases between them. This CDR3 contains 10 residues.